Below, 13 T cell receptor beta chains from the same sample are listed, as sequenced in a study of Ad26.COV2.S vaccination and SARS-CoV-2 variants. The treatment: some 20 received Ad26.COV2.S at low or high dose, single or two shots; 5 received placebo; per-sample allocation not given. Specimen acquisition occurred on day 63 following the initial vaccine or placebo injection. Sequencing used immunoSEQ multiplex PCR; TCRdb keeps in-frame clones, though not all of them. The sample lists about 460,000 clones, 89% occurring once. The sample here was peripheral blood, taken in a trial of Ad26.COV2.S vaccine versus placebo. The receptor set was obtained from a person between 18 and 65 years old who received the Ad26.COV2.S COVID-19 vaccine or a placebo.

This sequence joins TRBV11-2 and TRBJ2-5; D is undetermined. Germline V gives CDR1 SGHAT, CDR2 FQNNGV. The CDR3 is 16 residues long. Trimming took off 5 bases at V and 1 base at J, with 17 bases between the two ends. The CDR3 loop is CASSPSVWALQETQYF. CDR3 in DNA: TGTGCCAGCAGCCCCAGCGTGTGGGCCCTCCAAGAGACCCAGTACTTC.

The chain joins TRBV5-1 to TRBJ2-7, with D unresolved. The CDR3 spans 16 residues. Germline values: CDR1 SGHRS, CDR2 YFSETQ. Trimming pared 3 bases from V and 0 bases from J, leaving 16 bases between. CDR3 loop: CASSSGPPLSSYEQYF. The CDR3 nucleotides read TGCGCCAGCAGCTCTGGCCCCCCCCTGAGCTCCTACGAGCAGTACTTC.

The CDR3 DNA follows: TGTGCCAGCAGCTTCGAACGCACAGATACGCAGTATTTT. Encoded protein: CASSFERTDTQYF. The chain is built from TRBV11-1 and TRBJ2-3; D is undetermined. Germline CDR1 is SGHAT and CDR2 is FQDESV (reference sequence). This CDR3 is built from 13 residues. V was trimmed by 3 bases and J by 1 base, leaving 5 bases between them.

This chain uses TRBV19 with TRBJ2-7, with no clear D. Germline V CDR1 and CDR2: LNHDA, SQIVND (reference sequence). This CDR3 is 13 amino acids long. The V and J ends lost 3 bases and 3 bases respectively, with 9 bases between them. The CDR3 nucleotides are TGTGCCAGTAGTATCCCCCCGGACTACGAGCAGTACTTC. Its translation is CASSIPPDYEQYF.

The V gene is TRBV28, the J gene TRBJ2-2; a weak D match, TRBD2 (5 bases). Deletions cut 3 bases from V and 6 bases from J, with 23 bases between. The CDR3 sequence is 18 residues long. Germline loops: CDR1 MDHEN, CDR2 SYDVKM. The CDR3 is CASSFHGPGPGLAGELFF. As DNA, the CDR3 is TGTGCCAGCAGTTTCCACGGGCCCGGACCGGGATTAGCCGGGGAGCTGTTTTTT.

This clone was detected only once. The chain is built from TRBV4-2 and TRBJ1-1; a weak D match, TRBD1 (6 bases). Germline CDR1 is LGHNA and CDR2 is YNFKEQ. CDR3 size: 13 residues. Trimming shortened V by 0 bases and J by 11 bases, and 13 bases separated the two germline ends. Here the CDR3 DNA reads TGTGCCAGCAGCCAAGATAGGGGGGGTTGGGCTTTCTTT. This sequence encodes CASSQDRGGWAFF.

The V gene is TRBV6-2 or TRBV6-3, the J gene TRBJ1-5; D gene uncertain. The length of the CDR3 is 16 residues. The germline gives CDR1 MNHEY, CDR2 SVGEGT. With 0 bases removed from V and 1 base from J, the gap between germline ends came to 10 bases. CDR3 nucleotide sequence: TGTGCCAGCAGTTACTCCCCAGGAAGAAGCAATCAGCCCCAGCATTTT. Amino acid sequence: CASSYSPGRSNQPQHF.

J is TRBJ1-2 and V is TRBV4-1; D unclear. Trimming left V 3 bases short and J 2 bases short, with 10 bases between. This CDR3 is 14 amino acids long. The V gene's germline CDR1 is MGHRA and CDR2 YSYEKL. CDR3 sequence reads: CASSHPPANYGYTF. DNA for the CDR3: TGCGCCAGCAGCCATCCCCCGGCCAACTATGGCTACACCTTC.

The chain links TRBV9 to TRBJ1-1; D unresolved. With 0 bases removed from V and 5 bases from J, the gap between germline ends came to 8 bases. Germline lookup yields CDR1 SGDLS and CDR2 YYNGEE. The CDR3 is 13 amino acids. This chain's CDR3 is CASSVVAATEAFF. The CDR3, as DNA: TGTGCCAGCAGCGTAGTTGCCGCTACTGAAGCTTTCTTT.

This chain connects TRBV6-1 to TRBJ2-1, with 10 bases fitting TRBD1. Trimming at V came to 4 bases and at J to 4 bases, leaving 7 bases not matched to a gene. The CDR3 loop spans 16 amino acids. From germline, CDR1 is MNHNS and CDR2 SASEGT. The CDR3 DNA follows: TGTGCCAGCAGTGCCAGGGACAGGGGCTTGTACAATGAGCAGTTCTTC. It encodes CASSARDRGLYNEQFF.

This sequence joins TRBV6-5 and TRBJ1-5, with 7 nucleotides matching TRBD1. This CDR3 is built from 14 residues. J was trimmed by 2 bases and V by 5 bases; bases with no gene match: 3. Germline assignment: CDR1 MNHEY and CDR2 SVGAGI. As DNA, the CDR3 is TGTGCCAGCAGTAGACAGGGTCGCAATCAGCCCCAGCATTTT. Protein sequence: CASSRQGRNQPQHF.

Written as DNA, the CDR3 is TGTGCCAGTAGTACCGGCTACTCTGGAAACACCATATATTTT. Its translation is CASSTGYSGNTIYF. The chain recombines TRBV19 with TRBJ1-3; no definite D call. The germline V and J ends were trimmed by 4 bases and 0 bases, with 7 bases remaining between them. From germline, CDR1 is LNHDA and CDR2 SQIVND (reference sequence). The CDR3 is 14 amino acids.

V gene TRBV6-6 combines with J gene TRBJ2-1; 8 bases agree with TRBD2. Germline CDR1 MNHNY, CDR2 SVGAGI (reference sequence). Trimming at V came to 4 bases and at J to 6 bases, leaving 8 bases not matched to a gene. The CDR3 runs 15 residues. The CDR3 region has the DNA TGTGCCAGCAGTTCCATAGCGGGGCCCGGCAATGAGCAGTTCTTC. This translates into CASSSIAGPGNEQFF.